The 8 T cell receptor beta chains reported below all come from one sample, sequenced in a study of cytomegalovirus exposure and HLA in healthy donors. PCR primers comprised 60 Vbeta and 13 Jbeta primers. Clones were sequenced by immunoSEQ multiplex PCR, and TCRdb holds only the in-frame ones, with some missing. The repertoire consists of 150,000 or so clones, with around 84% occurring once and the leading ten covering approximately 8%. Sequenced: PBMCs. These receptors all stem from a male donor in good health and CMV-seropositive.

The J gene is TRBJ2-7, the V gene TRBV5-4, with 10 bases identical to TRBD2. This CDR3 is built from 16 residues. Per germline, CDR1 SGHNT and CDR2 YYREEE (reference sequence). The ends lost 0 bases at V and 5 bases at J; junction bases unmatched: 8. As DNA, the CDR3 is TGTGCCAGCAGCTTGGGGGGAACTAGCGGGAACCACGAGCAGTACTTC. Amino acids: CASSLGGTSGNHEQYF.

The rearrangement uses TRBV6-5 and TRBJ2-5, with a tentative D call TRBD2 (7 bases). Trimming shortened V by 6 bases and J by 7 bases, and 15 bases separated the two germline ends. CDR1 is MNHEY, CDR2 SVGAGI, per germline. This CDR3 spans 13 amino acids. CDR3 bases: TGTGCCAGCAGAGGCGGGGAGGGGGGGACCCAGTACTTC. It yields the protein CASRGGEGGTQYF.

The V gene is TRBV19, the J gene TRBJ2-5; TRBD2 matches at 11 bases. The germline V gene encodes CDR1 LNHDA and CDR2 SQIVND (reference sequence). V lost 4 bases, J lost 4 bases, and 8 bases stayed unmatched. This CDR3 has 16 amino acids. The chain's CDR3 is CASSRSSGRIRETQYF. The CDR3 DNA follows: TGTGCCAGTAGTAGATCTAGCGGGAGGATCCGAGAGACCCAGTACTTC.

The V and J genes are TRBV27 and TRBJ2-7; 7 nucleotides match TRBD2. Trimming removed 6 bases from V and 1 base from J; junction bases left unmatched: 3. CDR1 MNHEY and CDR2 SMNVEV come from the germline V gene (reference sequence). The CDR3 sequence is 13 residues long. CDR3 amino acids: CASRQAGSYEQYF. The CDR3 DNA sequence: TGTGCCAGCAGGCAAGCGGGGTCCTACGAGCAGTACTTC.

The chain combines TRBV29-1 with TRBJ1-2, with D possibly matching TRBD1 (6 bases). From germline, CDR1 is SQVTM and CDR2 ANQGSEA. The CDR3 consists of 14 residues. V was pared by 0 bases and J by 1 base, with 9 bases between. In nucleotides, the CDR3 is TGCAGCGTTGAAGAAGGGACAAGTAACTATGGCTACACCTTC. This codes for CSVEEGTSNYGYTF.

This clone has only one observation. The V gene is TRBV19, the J gene TRBJ2-4; the match to TRBD1 covers 8 bases. The length of the CDR3 is 13 residues. Looked up from germline, CDR1 is LNHDA and CDR2 is SQIVND (reference sequence). The junction had 6 bases not matched to a gene; V was cut back by 6 bases and J by 8 bases. CDR3 region: CASSYQGAYIQYF. CDR3 bases: TGTGCCAGTAGCTACCAGGGGGCGTACATTCAGTACTTC.

The chain has TRBV5-1 and TRBJ1-2; 8 bases align to TRBD1. The germline V gene encodes CDR1 SGHRS and CDR2 YFSETQ. The CDR3 loop spans 16 amino acids. V trimming: 7 bases; J trimming: 0 bases; junction bases outside the gene matches: 11. In DNA form, the CDR3 reads TGCGCCAGCCAACTAGGACAGGGAGGGACTAACTATGGCTACACCTTC. Its protein product is CASQLGQGGTNYGYTF.

V gene TRBV5-1 combines with J gene TRBJ2-1; 9 bases line up with TRBD2. Trimming at V came to 7 bases and at J to 7 bases, leaving 9 bases not matched to a gene. Germline-derived CDR1 and CDR2 are SGHRS and YFSETQ. The CDR3 contains 14 residues. The CDR3 nucleotides read TGCGCCAGCCAAGGTGGTAGCGGGGGAAATGAGCAGTTCTTC. Translating it yields CASQGGSGGNEQFF. Full variable domain (missing parts from reference TRBV5-1 and TRBJ2-1): KAGVTQTPRYLIKTRGQQVTLSCSPISGHRSVSWYQQTPGQGLQFLFEYFSETQRNKGNFPGRFSGRQFSNSRSEMNVSTLELGDSALYLCASQGGSGGNEQFFGPGTRLTVL.